This TCR beta chain was captured in a study of blood T cell repertoires in COVID-19. This clone is a singleton in its sample. With 6 bases removed from V and 0 bases from J, the gap between germline ends came to 12 bases. The CDR3 extends over 14 amino acids. Germline V CDR1 and CDR2: SQVTM, ANQGSEA. Under the authors' procedure: Reference gene primer amplification gave estimated nucleated cell counts. TCRdb's table, derived via immunoSEQ multiplex PCR, lists solely in-frame clones and lacks some. V and J calls and clone size are copied from that table; D and trimming were computed from the DNA. The data contain under 65,000 clones, around 92% of them singletons.

The chain couples TRBV29-1 to TRBJ2-1, with D tentatively TRBD2 (5 bases). Material: peripheral blood. The receptor was derived from a human donor in a cohort sampled during active COVID-19. CDR3 coding DNA: TGCAGCGTCAACACGGGAAACTCCTACAATGAGCAGTTCTTC. Translated, it gives CSVNTGNSYNEQFF.